These 6 T cell receptor beta chains were all obtained from the same sample, sequenced in a study of blood T cells in healthy people across ages. With a J-beta primer mix and a sample-barcoded 5' primer, a second PCR ran about 7 to 11 cycles. From the 5' RACE reads, TCRdb called clonotypes with MiXCR, one entry per CDR3 protein. The sample records 790,000 or so distinct CDR3 sequences, less than 60% being singletons. Material: blood. The receptors stem from a man older than 75 in good health.

This chain connects TRBV7-9 to TRBJ2-7, with 9 bases fitting TRBD1. Unmatched junction bases numbered 8, after V lost 3 bases and J lost 5 bases. The CDR3 contains 15 residues. Per the germline V gene, CDR1 is SEHNR and CDR2 is FQNEAQ (reference sequence). CDR3 sequence: CASSFPGTGRNEQYF. The CDR3 region has the DNA TGTGCCAGCAGCTTTCCCGGGACAGGGAGGAACGAGCAGTACTTC. Combining the CDR3 with reference TRBV7-9 and TRBJ2-7 gives the whole variable domain DTGVSQNPRHKITKRGQNVTFRCDPISEHNRLYWYRQTLGQGPEFLTYFQNEAQLEKSRLLSDRFSAERPKGSFSTLEIQRTEQGDSAMYLCASSFPGTGRNEQYFGPGTRLTVT.

Remarks on this clonotype: A much bigger clone sits one base away, suggesting this may be a read error. V and J are TRBV6-4 and TRBJ2-3; D gene uncertain. This CDR3 contains 17 residues. V lost 2 bases and J lost 3, with 18 bases in between. Germline lookup yields CDR1 MRHNA and CDR2 SNTAGT. CDR3 amino acids: CASSDLVNDQRTDTQYF. CDR3 bases: TGTGCCAGCAGTGACCTCGTAAACGACCAGAGAACAGATACGCAGTATTTT.

This chain connects TRBV20-1 to TRBJ1-2; tentatively, D is TRBD1 (5 bases). The CDR3 extends over 15 amino acids. Germline CDR1 is DFQATT and CDR2 is SNEGSKA (reference sequence). V was clipped by 3 bases and J by 6 bases, with 20 bases between them. The CDR3 protein is CSASRGLQAVDGYTF. The CDR3 DNA reads TGCAGTGCTAGCCGGGGACTCCAGGCCGTCGATGGCTACACCTTC.

This chain links TRBV9 with TRBJ1-1, with 9 nucleotides matching TRBD1. CDR1 and CDR2 (germline): SGDLS, YYNGEE. The ends lost 4 bases at V and 1 base at J; junction bases unmatched: 5. The CDR3 extends over 15 amino acids. The CDR3 sequence: CASSHRQGGNTEAFF. The CDR3 DNA reads as TGTGCCAGCAGCCATCGACAGGGGGGGAACACTGAAGCTTTCTTT.

This clonotype was detected a few times. A read error may produce the germline difference seen at one junction end. The chain joins TRBV12-3 or TRBV12-4 to TRBJ1-5; possible D gene TRBD1, 5 bases. CDR3 length: 15 amino acids. CDR3: CPSSFQLRDNQPQHF. The CDR3 bases are TGTCCCAGCAGTTTCCAGCTCAGGGACAATCAGCCCCAGCATTTT.

This clonotype was observed a handful of times. The CDR3 sequence: CAISFSGSGDEQFF. CDR3 DNA: TGTGCCATCAGTTTTAGCGGGAGCGGCGATGAGCAGTTCTTC. This chain uses TRBV10-3 with TRBJ2-1, with 9 bases aligning to TRBD2. The length of the CDR3 is 14 residues. Germline CDR1 reads ENHRY; CDR2 reads SYGVKD. J lost 8 bases, V lost 5 bases, and 7 bases had no gene match.